One sample yielded the 27 T cell receptor beta chains listed below, sequenced in a study of blood T cell repertoires in COVID-19 (dated by TCRdb to about 2020). The library was built by means of the immunoSEQ multiplex PCR assay. Drawn from immuneACCESS, this table holds only the in-frame rearrangements with V and J called that TCRdb kept. Clones are partly lost; checked studies trace under half to an unresolved V gene and leave the rest unexplained. The sample has hundreds of thousands of clones on record, about 87% of them singletons. 7.8% of the sample is in the top ten clones. The sequencing sample was made of peripheral blood. The receptors shown here come from a woman in her forties or fifties who had recovered from COVID-19.

In its sample, this clone was seen once. The chain uses TRBV10-3 and TRBJ2-3, with D possibly being TRBD2 (7 bases). The CDR3 sequence is 15 residues long. The V gene lost 4 bases and the J gene lost 2 bases, with 13 bases spanning the gap. Germline values: CDR1 ENHRY, CDR2 SYGVKD. Here the CDR3 reads CAISGSGTYTDTQYF. In DNA, the CDR3 is TGTGCCATCAGTGGCAGCGGGACATACACAGATACGCAGTATTTT.

This rearrangement joins TRBV29-1 to TRBJ1-1, with TRBD1 identical over 11 bases. The CDR3 totals 16 residues. The trim removed 6 bases at V and 0 bases at J, leaving 9 bases unmatched. Germline CDR1 and CDR2: SQVTM and ANQGSEA. The CDR3 nucleotides read TGCAGCGTCGGGGACAGGGGGGTCGGGGTGAACACTGAAGCTTTCTTT. Amino acid sequence: CSVGDRGVGVNTEAFF.

J is TRBJ2-1 and V is TRBV9, with D tentatively TRBD2 (6 bases). The CDR3 covers 13 residues. The ends were cut back, 4 bases at V and 12 bases at J, with 17 bases in the middle. CDR1 and CDR2 (germline): SGDLS, YYNGEE. In DNA, the CDR3 is TGTGCCAGCAGCAGGGACTTAATTCTCGGGCAGTTCTTC. Its translation: CASSRDLILGQFF. Full variable domain (missing parts from reference TRBV9 and TRBJ2-1): DSGVTQTPKHLITATGQRVTLRCSPRSGDLSVYWYQQSLDQGLQFLIQYYNGEERAKGNILERFSAQQFPDLHSELNLSSLELGDSALYFCASSRDLILGQFFGPGTRLTVL.

The chain employs TRBV19 and TRBJ1-1, with D hard to call. This CDR3 has 15 amino acids. V lost 4 bases and J lost 2, with 14 bases in between. Germline V gene lookup returns CDR1 LNHDA and CDR2 SQIVND (reference sequence). CDR3 bases: TGTGCCAGTAGTAAAGTTTCCCTAGAAAACACTGAAGCTTTCTTT. Residues: CASSKVSLENTEAFF. The whole variable domain, filled in from reference TRBV19 and TRBJ1-1, reads DGGITQSPKYLFRKEGQNVTLSCEQNLNHDAMYWYRQDPGQGLRLIYYSQIVNDFQKGDIAEGYSVSREKKESFPLTVTSAQKNPTAFYLCASSKVSLENTEAFFGQGTRLTVV.

Comments on this clone: This specimen includes other DNA sequences encoding the same CDR3. The gene calls are TRBV7-2 and TRBJ1-1; D not certain. The germline CDR1 and CDR2 sequences are SGHTA and FQGNSA. This CDR3 comprises 13 residues. V was shortened by 3 bases and J by 1 base, with 6 bases between the two germline ends. The CDR3 nucleotides are TGTGCCAGCAGCTTCTCCAGGAACACTGAAGCTTTCTTT. This codes for CASSFSRNTEAFF.

This chain links TRBV28 with TRBJ2-4; 9 bases align to TRBD1. The V segment lost 7 bases and the J segment 0 bases; nucleotides outside the gene matches: 13. Germline-derived CDR1 and CDR2 are MDHEN and SYDVKM. The CDR3 sequence is 18 residues long. This CDR3 reads CASTAYRDRDLAKNIQYF. The CDR3, as DNA: TGTGCCAGCACAGCGTACCGGGACAGGGATCTAGCCAAAAACATTCAGTACTTC.

The gene calls are TRBV9 and TRBJ2-7; TRBD1 matches at 7 bases. The CDR3 is made up of 14 amino acids. Germline CDR1 is SGDLS and CDR2 is YYNGEE. V was clipped by 0 bases and J by 2 bases; unmatched bases: 2. CDR3 sequence reads: CASSVGTGTYEQYF. Here the CDR3 DNA reads TGTGCCAGCAGCGTAGGGACAGGTACCTACGAGCAGTACTTC. Based on the CDR3 plus reference TRBV9 and TRBJ2-7, the full variable domain is DSGVTQTPKHLITATGQRVTLRCSPRSGDLSVYWYQQSLDQGLQFLIQYYNGEERAKGNILERFSAQQFPDLHSELNLSSLELGDSALYFCASSVGTGTYEQYFGPGTRLTVT.

The V call is TRBV11-1, the J call TRBJ1-1; perhaps TRBD1 as D (6 bases). V was cut by 5 bases and J by 8 bases, with 21 bases left in between. The CDR3 covers 15 residues. CDR1 SGHAT and CDR2 FQDESV come from the germline V gene (reference sequence). DNA of the CDR3: TGTGCCAGCAGCCTCAACCCTGGGGGGGCGAGGGAAGCTTTCTTT. Its translation is CASSLNPGGAREAFF.

This chain uses TRBV28 with TRBJ2-1, with a tentative D call TRBD1 (5 bases). Trimming took off 6 bases at V and 10 bases at J, with 19 bases between the two ends. Germline assignment: CDR1 MDHEN and CDR2 SYDVKM. CDR3 length: 14 amino acids. CDR3 sequence: CASSPIRSGKEQFF. The CDR3 DNA sequence: TGTGCCAGCAGCCCCATTCGGTCAGGGAAGGAGCAGTTCTTC. Supplemented by reference TRBV28 and TRBJ2-1, the full variable domain reads DVKVTQSSRYLVKRTGEKVFLECVQDMDHENMFWYRQDPGLGLRLIYFSYDVKMKEKGDIPEGYSVSREKKERFSLILESASTNQTSMYLCASSPIRSGKEQFFGPGTRLTVL.

The gene calls are TRBV5-1 and TRBJ2-3, with a possible D match to TRBD2 (6 bases). This CDR3 is built from 14 residues. The V gene lost 3 bases and the J gene lost 2 bases, with 10 bases spanning the gap. The V gene's germline CDR1 is SGHRS and CDR2 YFSETQ. CDR3 in amino acids: CASSSGGITDTQYF. The CDR3 coding sequence is TGCGCCAGCAGCTCCGGGGGTATCACAGATACGCAGTATTTT.

This chain joins TRBV7-2 and TRBJ2-7; D gene unclear. Germline V gene sequence: CDR1 SGHTA, CDR2 FQGNSA. With 0 bases removed from V and 3 bases from J, the gap between germline ends came to 12 bases. The length of the CDR3 is 15 residues. CDR3 sequence reads: CASSLARQEYYEQYF. CDR3 coding DNA: TGTGCCAGCAGCTTAGCTAGGCAGGAATACTACGAGCAGTACTTC.

The chain links TRBV7-8 to TRBJ1-5, with TRBD1 matching 8 bases. The V segment lost 4 bases and the J segment 1 base; nucleotides outside the gene matches: 6. CDR3 size: 16 residues. CDR1 is SGHVS, CDR2 FQNEAQ, per germline. CDR3 DNA: TGTGCCAGCAGCTCGGCAGGGGGCGGGAGCAATCAGCCCCAGCATTTT. Translation gives CASSSAGGGSNQPQHF.

V usage is TRBV10-3 and J usage is TRBJ2-3; 10 bases align to TRBD2. CDR3 length: 15 amino acids. V lost 6 bases, J lost 0 bases, and 3 bases stayed unmatched. Germline V gene data show CDR1 as ENHRY and CDR2 as SYGVKD. The CDR3: CAIRGTSDSTDTQYF. The CDR3 DNA follows: TGTGCCATCAGGGGGACTAGCGATAGCACAGATACGCAGTATTTT.

This clone appeared a few times. This chain connects TRBV2 to TRBJ1-4; D may be TRBD1 (5 bases). Germline V gene sequence: CDR1 SNHLY, CDR2 FYNNEI. V gave up 3 bases and J gave up 7 bases, with 15 bases separating them. The CDR3 runs to 15 residues. The CDR3 sequence is CASSDKGRAVEKLFF. CDR3 bases: TGTGCCAGCAGTGATAAGGGCAGGGCGGTTGAAAAACTGTTTTTT.

About this clone: The junction shows a germline mismatch at one end, possibly a read error. The chain is built from TRBV29-1 and TRBJ1-2; 8 bases map to TRBD1. The length of the CDR3 is 13 residues. Germline CDR1 and CDR2: SQVTM and ANQGSEA. Here the CDR3 reads CSVRGHTNYGYTF. Here the CDR3 DNA reads TGCAGCGTCAGGGGGCATACTAATTATGGCTACACCTTC.

The J gene is TRBJ2-5, the V gene TRBV5-5; D not certain. Deletions cut 1 base from V and 0 bases from J, with 10 bases between. The germline V gene encodes CDR1 SGHKS and CDR2 YYEKEE (reference sequence). CDR3 length: 15 residues. CDR3 in amino acids: CASSLTTTYQETQYF. CDR3 sequence (DNA): TGTGCCAGCAGCTTGACGACAACTTACCAAGAGACCCAGTACTTC.

The rearrangement uses TRBV6-2 or TRBV6-3 and TRBJ1-5, with 8 bases fitting TRBD1. J lost 2 bases, V lost 6 bases, and 6 bases had no gene match. This CDR3 spans 15 amino acids. Germline V gene data show CDR1 as MNHEY and CDR2 as SVGEGT. CDR3 amino acids: CASSRGQGGNQPQHF. CDR3 DNA sequence: TGTGCCAGCAGCCGCGGACAGGGCGGCAATCAGCCCCAGCATTTT.

J is TRBJ1-3 and V is TRBV9; TRBD1 agrees at 8 bases. The CDR3 covers 16 residues. CDR1 SGDLS and CDR2 YYNGEE come from the germline V gene. V was pared by 4 bases and J by 2 bases, with 8 bases of the junction left unmatched. The CDR3: CASSQRTGRTGNTIYF. The CDR3 nucleotides read TGTGCCAGCAGCCAGCGGACAGGGAGGACTGGAAACACCATATATTTT.

V and J are TRBV11-2 and TRBJ2-1; 11 nucleotides agree with TRBD2. Germline loops: CDR1 SGHAT, CDR2 FQNNGV. V trimming: 6 bases; J trimming: 3 bases; junction bases outside the gene matches: 4. CDR3 size: 15 residues. CDR3 loop: CASSYGTSGYNEQFF. CDR3 in DNA: TGTGCCAGCAGTTACGGGACTAGCGGCTACAATGAGCAGTTCTTC.

V and J are TRBV15 and TRBJ2-5, with 8 nucleotides matching TRBD2. Losses at the gene ends were 4 bases for V and 4 bases for J; bases not matched to a gene: 8. The CDR3 runs to 15 residues. Germline CDR1 is LNHNV and CDR2 is YYDKDF (reference sequence). CDR3 nucleotides: TGTGCCACCAGCACAGAGCTTAGCGGGACAGAGACCCAGTACTTC. Its translation: CATSTELSGTETQYF. The variable domain in full, completed from reference TRBV15 and TRBJ2-5, reads DAMVIQNPRYQVTQFGKPVTLSCSQTLNHNVMYWYQQKSSQAPKLLFHYYDKDFNNEADTPDNFQSRRPNTSFCFLDIRSPGLGDTAMYLCATSTELSGTETQYFGPGTRLLVL.

This chain links TRBV15 with TRBJ2-7; 8 bases map to TRBD2. The V and J ends lost 0 bases and 3 bases, in that order; junction bases with no gene match: 7. The CDR3 spans 16 residues. Germline V gene sequence: CDR1 LNHNV, CDR2 YYDKDF (reference sequence). The DNA of the CDR3 is TGTGCCACCAGCAGAGATCAGGGACTAGTTAGCTACGAGCAGTACTTC. As protein: CATSRDQGLVSYEQYF. Full variable domain (rest looked up from reference TRBV15 and TRBJ2-7): DAMVIQNPRYQVTQFGKPVTLSCSQTLNHNVMYWYQQKSSQAPKLLFHYYDKDFNNEADTPDNFQSRRPNTSFCFLDIRSPGLGDTAMYLCATSRDQGLVSYEQYFGPGTRLTVT.

The chain couples TRBV19 to TRBJ1-1; D gene ambiguous. Germline assignment: CDR1 LNHDA and CDR2 SQIVND (reference sequence). V lost 3 bases and J 2 bases, leaving 10 bases between the germline ends. CDR3 length equals 14 residues. The CDR3 sequence is CASSIPPLNTEAFF. CDR3 in DNA: TGTGCCAGTAGTATTCCGCCACTCAACACTGAAGCTTTCTTT.

V is TRBV5-1 and J is TRBJ1-1; the D gene is possibly TRBD1 (6 bases). V lost 3 bases and J lost 5, with 11 bases in between. The germline V gene has CDR1 SGHRS and CDR2 YFSETQ. The CDR3 consists of 13 residues. The CDR3 loop is CASSSGGRTEAFF. CDR3 nucleotide sequence: TGCGCCAGCAGCTCCGGGGGGCGGACTGAAGCTTTCTTT.

To note about this clone: This same CDR3 is encoded by further DNA sequences in the sample. V is TRBV7-2 and J is TRBJ2-3, with 8 nucleotides matching TRBD2. The germline gives CDR1 SGHTA, CDR2 FQGNSA. The V segment lost 4 bases and the J segment 2 bases; nucleotides outside the gene matches: 8. The CDR3 totals 16 residues. The CDR3, as DNA: TGTGCCAGCAGCTCTACGAGCGGGGGAAACACAGATACGCAGTATTTT. It is translated as CASSSTSGGNTDTQYF.

This rearrangement joins TRBV6-1 to TRBJ1-2, with a tentative D call TRBD1 (6 bases). The CDR3 has 15 residues. Germline CDR1 MNHNS, CDR2 SASEGT. Trimming pared 1 base from V and 7 bases from J, leaving 16 bases between. DNA for the CDR3: TGTGCCAGCAGTGAAGGTGCCGGGGGGCGGGGTGGCTACACCTTC. The encoded protein is CASSEGAGGRGGYTF.

The chain joins TRBV12-3 or TRBV12-4 to TRBJ2-7, with TRBD1 matching over 9 bases. The CDR3 is 13 amino acids. Germline trimming cut 5 bases from V and 7 bases from J; bases unmatched to any gene: 6. The CDR3 sequence is CASSPGQGGEQYF. CDR3 nucleotide sequence: TGTGCCAGCAGTCCGGGACAGGGCGGGGAGCAGTACTTC.

The chain employs TRBV28 and TRBJ2-7, with D tentatively TRBD1 (5 bases). Trimming cost V 3 bases and J 3 bases, with 15 bases left between them. The length of the CDR3 is 15 residues. Per germline, CDR1 MDHEN and CDR2 SYDVKM. The CDR3 loop reads CASSFRPARDYEQYF. CDR3 nucleotides: TGTGCCAGCAGTTTTCGGCCGGCCAGGGACTACGAGCAGTACTTC.